The sequence of this T cell receptor beta chain was determined in a study of T cell repertoires in cytomegalovirus infection. Study-wide context: Public TCR beta signatures indicated both CMV infection and matching HLA type.

CDR3 size: 14 residues. V lost 5 bases to trimming and J lost 2 bases, with 13 bases between them. Germline V lookup: CDR1 SGHTA, CDR2 FQGNSA. TCRdb processed the reads anew with MiXCR; each CDR3 protein has one entry. Of 250,000 to 350,000 distinct CDR3 sequences in the sample, about 25% were seen once. This clonotype was seen at least ten times. The antigen remains undetermined. General study findings and limits: Summed frequency of public TCR beta families distinguished CMV carriers with the relevant HLA.

The TCR sequence derives from a human donor in good health (CMV status not recorded). Some clones in this sample may be carry-over from other donors' samples. Sequenced input: PBMCs. This chain connects TRBV7-2 to TRBJ2-7; maybe TRBD2 (5 bases). The CDR3 loop is CASSIDYPPYEQYF. The CDR3 region has the DNA TGTGCCAGCAGCATTGACTATCCCCCCTACGAGCAGTACTTC.